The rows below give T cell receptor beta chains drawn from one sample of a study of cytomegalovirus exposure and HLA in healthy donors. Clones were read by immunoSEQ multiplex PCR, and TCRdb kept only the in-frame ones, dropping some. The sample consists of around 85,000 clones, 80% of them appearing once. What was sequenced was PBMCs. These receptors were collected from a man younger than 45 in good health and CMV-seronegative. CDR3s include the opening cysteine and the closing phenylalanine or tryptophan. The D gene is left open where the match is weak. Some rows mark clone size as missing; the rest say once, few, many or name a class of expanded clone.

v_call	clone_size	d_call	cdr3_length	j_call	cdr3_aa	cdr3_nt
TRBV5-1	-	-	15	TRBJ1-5	CASSLTGVGNQPQHF	TGCGCCAGCAGCTTGACCGGGGTCGGCAATCAGCCCCAGCATTTT
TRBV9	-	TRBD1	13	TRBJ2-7	CASSPGQGYEQYF	TGTGCCAGCAGCCCGGGACAGGGGTACGAGCAGTACTTC
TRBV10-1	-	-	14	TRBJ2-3	CASSEGGFTDTQYF	TGCGCCAGCAGTGAGGGAGGATTCACAGATACGCAGTATTTT
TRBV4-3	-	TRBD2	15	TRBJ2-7	CASSQDWAGGYEQYF	TGCGCCAGCAGCCAAGATTGGGCGGGGGGGTACGAGCAGTACTTC
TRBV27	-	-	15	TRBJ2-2	CASSLRPSFTGELFF	TGTGCCAGCAGTTTACGTCCTTCGTTCACCGGGGAGCTGTTTTTT
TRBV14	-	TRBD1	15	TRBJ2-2	CASSTRQGYTGELFF	TGTGCCAGCAGCACCCGACAGGGTTACACCGGGGAGCTGTTTTTT
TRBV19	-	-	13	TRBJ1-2	CASHRETYYGYTF	TGTGCCAGTCACAGGGAAACCTACTATGGCTACACCTTC
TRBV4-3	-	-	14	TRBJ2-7	CASSQPGGGEEQYF	TGCGCCAGCAGCCAACCCGGGGGAGGAGAGGAGCAGTACTTC
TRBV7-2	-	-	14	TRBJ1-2	CASSLATGLSGYTF	TGTGCCAGCAGCTTAGCCACAGGCCTCTCTGGCTACACCTTC
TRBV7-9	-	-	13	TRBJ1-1	CASGYRGNTEAFF	TGTGCCAGCGGATATCGGGGAAACACTGAAGCTTTCTTT
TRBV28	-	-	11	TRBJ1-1	CASSPSTEAFF	TGTGCCAGCAGTCCCAGCACTGAAGCTTTCTTT
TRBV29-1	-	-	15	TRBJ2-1	CSVVGGVSSYNEQFF	TGCAGCGTTGTAGGCGGGGTAAGCTCCTACAATGAGCAGTTCTTC
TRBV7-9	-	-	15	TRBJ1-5	CASSLGAGPNQPQHF	TGTGCCAGCAGCTTAGGCGCGGGCCCCAATCAGCCCCAGCATTTT
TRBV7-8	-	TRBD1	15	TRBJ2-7	CASSSADRTSYEQYF	TGTGCCAGCAGCTCTGCGGACAGGACCTCCTACGAGCAGTACTTC
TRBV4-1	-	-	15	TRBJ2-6	CASSQQGGGANVLTF	TGCGCCAGCAGCCAACAGGGTGGTGGGGCCAACGTCCTGACTTTC
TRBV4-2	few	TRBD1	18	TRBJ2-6	CASSQSEQGPSGANVLTF	TGTGCCAGCAGCCAATCGGAACAGGGGCCCTCTGGGGCCAACGTCCTGACTTTC
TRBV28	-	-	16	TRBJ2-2	CASSPPRGTYTGELFF	TGTGCCAGCAGCCCACCGCGGGGGACATACACCGGGGAGCTGTTTTTT
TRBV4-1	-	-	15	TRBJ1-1	CASSSLLRRVTEAFF	TGCGCCAGCAGCTCCCTCCTAAGGCGGGTCACTGAAGCTTTCTTT
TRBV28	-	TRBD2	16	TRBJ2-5	CASSFSGTSGGQTQYF	TGTGCCAGCAGTTTCTCCGGGACTAGCGGGGGGCAGACCCAGTACTTC
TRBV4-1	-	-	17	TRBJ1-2	CASSQADGVPSNYGYTF	TGCGCCAGCAGCCAAGCCGACGGGGTCCCGAGTAACTATGGCTACACCTTC
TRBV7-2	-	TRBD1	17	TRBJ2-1	CASSLQGAKRSYNEQFF	TGTGCCAGCAGCTTACAGGGGGCCAAAAGGTCCTACAATGAGCAGTTCTTC
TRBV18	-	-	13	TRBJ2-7	CASTRGSPYEQYF	TGTGCCAGCACCAGGGGCAGCCCCTACGAGCAGTACTTC
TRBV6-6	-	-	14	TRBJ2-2	CASTPGWGAGELFF	TGTGCCAGCACCCCAGGTTGGGGGGCCGGGGAGCTGTTTTTT
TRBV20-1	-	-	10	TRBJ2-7	CSARVVEQYF	TGCAGTGCTAGAGTAGTCGAGCAGTACTTC
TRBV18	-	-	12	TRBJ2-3	CASSPEPDTQYF	TGTGCCAGCTCACCTGAGCCAGATACGCAGTATTTT
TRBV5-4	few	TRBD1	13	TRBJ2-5	CASSWSRQGQQYF	TGTGCCAGCAGCTGGTCGCGACAGGGTCAGCAGTACTTC
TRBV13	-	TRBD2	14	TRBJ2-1	CASRRAGGLNEQFF	TGTGCCAGCAGGAGGGCGGGGGGGCTCAATGAGCAGTTCTTC
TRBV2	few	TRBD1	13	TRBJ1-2	CASSKDRAGGYTF	TGTGCCAGCAGCAAGGACAGGGCGGGGGGCTACACCTTC
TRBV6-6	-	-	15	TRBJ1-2	CASSTDVIANYGYTF	TGTGCCAGCAGTACAGATGTTATAGCTAACTATGGCTACACCTTC
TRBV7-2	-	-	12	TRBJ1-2	CASTLGDYGYTF	TGTGCCAGCACCCTCGGAGACTATGGCTACACCTTC
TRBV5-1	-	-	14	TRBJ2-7	CASSLRGLTYEQYF	TGCGCCAGCAGCTTGAGGGGATTGACCTACGAGCAGTACTTC
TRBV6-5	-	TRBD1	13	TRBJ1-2	CASSPGGNYGYTF	TGTGCCAGCAGTCCAGGGGGCAACTATGGCTACACCTTC
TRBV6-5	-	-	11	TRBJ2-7	CASWDIYEQYF	TGTGCCAGCTGGGACATCTACGAGCAGTACTTC
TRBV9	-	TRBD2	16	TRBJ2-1	CASSAPPGTSGNEQFF	TGTGCCAGCAGCGCCCCACCCGGGACTAGCGGCAATGAGCAGTTCTTC
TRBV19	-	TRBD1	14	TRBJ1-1	CASIGGQGRAEAFF	TGTGCCAGTATTGGGGGACAGGGGCGGGCTGAAGCTTTCTTT
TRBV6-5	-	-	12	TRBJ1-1	CASTRGNTEAFF	TGTGCCAGCACACGGGGGAACACTGAAGCTTTCTTT
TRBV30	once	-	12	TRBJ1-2	CAWTGSHYGYTF	TGTGCCTGGACAGGGTCACACTATGGCTACACCTTC
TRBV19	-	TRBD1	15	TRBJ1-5	CASSLGTVSNQPQHF	TGTGCCAGTAGTTTAGGGACAGTAAGCAATCAGCCCCAGCATTTT
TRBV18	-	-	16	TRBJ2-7	CASSPDRDLSSYEQYF	TGTGCCAGCTCACCCGACCGGGACTTAAGCTCCTACGAGCAGTACTTC
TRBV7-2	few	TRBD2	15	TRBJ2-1	CASSLVGGPGNEQFF	TGTGCCAGCAGCTTAGTGGGAGGGCCGGGCAATGAGCAGTTCTTC
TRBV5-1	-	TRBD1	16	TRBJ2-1	CASSPLTGGTYNEQFF	TGCGCCAGCAGCCCACTGACAGGGGGAACCTACAATGAGCAGTTCTTC
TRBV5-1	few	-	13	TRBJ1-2	CASSLEGASGYTF	TGCGCCAGCAGCTTGGAGGGAGCCTCTGGCTACACCTTC
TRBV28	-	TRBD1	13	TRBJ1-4	CASIETGDEKLFF	TGTGCCAGCATCGAGACAGGGGACGAAAAACTGTTTTTT
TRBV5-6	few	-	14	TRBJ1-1	CASSPTGRVTEAFF	TGTGCCAGCAGCCCGACAGGAAGAGTCACTGAAGCTTTCTTT
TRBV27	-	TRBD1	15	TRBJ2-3	CASSLPGQHTDTQYF	TGTGCCAGCAGTTTACCGGGACAGCACACAGATACGCAGTATTTT
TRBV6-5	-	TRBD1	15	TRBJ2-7	CASSAEQGGTYEQYF	TGTGCCAGCAGTGCCGAACAGGGGGGAACCTACGAGCAGTACTTC
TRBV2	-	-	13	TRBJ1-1	CASKALGGAEAFF	TGTGCCAGCAAGGCCCTGGGGGGAGCAGAAGCTTTCTTT
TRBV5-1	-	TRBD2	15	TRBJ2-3	CASGDLAGDSDTQYF	TGCGCCAGCGGAGATCTAGCGGGAGATTCAGATACGCAGTATTTT
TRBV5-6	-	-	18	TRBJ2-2	CASSSPVQAGFDTGELFF	TGTGCCAGCAGCTCGCCCGTCCAGGCGGGGTTCGACACCGGGGAGCTGTTTTTT
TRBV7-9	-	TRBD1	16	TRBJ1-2	CASSHPGQAPSYGYTF	TGTGCCAGCAGCCACCCGGGACAGGCGCCGTCCTATGGCTACACCTTC
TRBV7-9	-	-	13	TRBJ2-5	CASSLELVGTQYF	TGTGCCAGCAGCTTAGAGCTAGTAGGGACCCAGTACTTC
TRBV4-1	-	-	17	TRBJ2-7	CASSQDGLQATFYEQYF	TGCGCCAGCAGCCAAGATGGACTTCAAGCCACCTTCTACGAGCAGTACTTC
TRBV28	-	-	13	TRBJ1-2	CASSFTGGYGYTF	TGTGCCAGCAGTTTTACGGGGGGTTATGGCTACACCTTC
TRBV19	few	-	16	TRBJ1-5	CASSATGWYSNQPQHF	TGTGCCAGTAGTGCCACAGGTTGGTATAGCAATCAGCCCCAGCATTTT
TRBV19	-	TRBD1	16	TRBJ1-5	CASSIRTGVGNQPQHF	TGTGCCAGTAGTATTCGGACAGGGGTCGGAAATCAGCCCCAGCATTTT
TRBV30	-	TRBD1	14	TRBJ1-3	CAWRETGGRNTIYF	TGTGCCTGGAGAGAGACAGGGGGCAGAAACACCATATATTTT
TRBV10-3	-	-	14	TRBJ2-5	CAISDDRGQETQYF	TGTGCCATCAGTGACGATAGGGGCCAAGAGACCCAGTACTTC
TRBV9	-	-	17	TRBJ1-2	CASSVSGGPGNHYGYTF	TGTGCCAGCAGCGTGAGTGGTGGGCCCGGGAACCACTATGGCTACACCTTC
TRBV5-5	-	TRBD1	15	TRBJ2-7	CASSLQGALSTEQYF	TGTGCCAGCAGCTTACAGGGGGCTCTATCGACCGAGCAGTACTTC